This TCR beta chain comes out of a study of control samples from healthy donors and cancer patients. Assay: immunoSEQ multiplex PCR; the TCRdb copy retains only in-frame clones and omits some. The data show roughly 120,000 clones, around 90% seen once. V was shortened by 2 bases and J by 3 bases, with 12 bases between the two germline ends. Germline-derived CDR1 and CDR2 are SGHDT and YYEEEE. The CDR3 is 14 amino acids. The chain combines TRBV5-6 with TRBJ2-7, with D perhaps matching TRBD1 or TRBD2 (6 bases each). This sequence originates from a woman aged 70-85 years in good health. The sample was blood. The CDR3 here is CASSFGGPYYEQYF. CDR3 in DNA: TGTGCCAGCAGCTTTGGGGGGCCTTACTACGAGCAGTACTTC.